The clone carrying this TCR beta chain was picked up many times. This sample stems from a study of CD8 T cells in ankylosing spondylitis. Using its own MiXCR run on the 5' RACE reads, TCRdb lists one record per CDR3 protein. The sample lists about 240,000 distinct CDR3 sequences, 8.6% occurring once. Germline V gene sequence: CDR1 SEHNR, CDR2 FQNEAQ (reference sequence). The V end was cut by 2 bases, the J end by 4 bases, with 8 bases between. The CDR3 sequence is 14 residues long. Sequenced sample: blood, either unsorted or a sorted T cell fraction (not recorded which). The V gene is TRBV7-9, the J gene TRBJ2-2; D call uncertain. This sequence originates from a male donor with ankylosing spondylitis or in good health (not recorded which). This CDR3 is CASSLTWATGELFF. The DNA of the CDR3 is TGTGCCAGCAGCTTAACGTGGGCCACCGGGGAGCTGTTTTTT. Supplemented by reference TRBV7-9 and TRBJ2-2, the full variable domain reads DTGVSQNPRHKITKRGQNVTFRCDPISEHNRLYWYRQTLGQGPEFLTYFQNEAQLEKSRLLSDRFSAERPKGSFSTLEIQRTEQGDSAMYLCASSLTWATGELFFGEGSRLTVL.